The T cell receptor (beta chain) described here comes from a study of control samples from healthy donors and cancer patients. This clone has only one observation. Produced via immunoSEQ multiplex PCR; TCRdb's table is partial and in-frame only. Altogether under 130,000 clones are present, around 89% being singletons, with the ten largest covering approximately 19%. CDR1 is SGDLS and CDR2 is YYNGEE in the germline V gene. With V trimmed by 2 bases and J by 9 bases, 6 bases remained unmatched. The CDR3 extends over 14 amino acids. The specimen was PBMCs. This TCR was recovered from a man between 60 and 75 years old with lung cancer. The chain is built from TRBV9 and TRBJ2-1; 9 bases agree with TRBD1. The chain's CDR3 is CASSVQQGAGEQFF. The CDR3 DNA reads as TGTGCCAGCAGCGTCCAACAGGGGGCGGGTGAGCAGTTCTTC. Full variable domain (missing parts from reference TRBV9 and TRBJ2-1): DSGVTQTPKHLITATGQRVTLRCSPRSGDLSVYWYQQSLDQGLQFLIQYYNGEERAKGNILERFSAQQFPDLHSELNLSSLELGDSALYFCASSVQQGAGEQFFGPGTRLTVL.